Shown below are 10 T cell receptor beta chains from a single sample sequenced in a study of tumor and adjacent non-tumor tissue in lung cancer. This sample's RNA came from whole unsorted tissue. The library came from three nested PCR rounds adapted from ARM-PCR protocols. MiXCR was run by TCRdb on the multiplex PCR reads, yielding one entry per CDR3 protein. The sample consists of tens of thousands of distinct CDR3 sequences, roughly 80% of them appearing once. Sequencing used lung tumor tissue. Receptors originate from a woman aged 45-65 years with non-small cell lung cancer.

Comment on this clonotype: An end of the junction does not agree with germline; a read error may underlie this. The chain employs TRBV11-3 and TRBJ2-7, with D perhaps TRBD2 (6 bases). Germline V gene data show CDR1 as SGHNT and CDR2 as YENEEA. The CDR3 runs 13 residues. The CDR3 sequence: CVTSLRRGYEQYF. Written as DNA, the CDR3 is TGTGTCACCAGCTTGAGGAGGGGCTACGAGCAATACTTC.

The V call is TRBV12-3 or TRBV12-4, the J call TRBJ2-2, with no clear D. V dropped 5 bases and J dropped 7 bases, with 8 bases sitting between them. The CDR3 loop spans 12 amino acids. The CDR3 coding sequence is TGTGCCAGCAGTCACTCAGGCGGGGAGCTGTTTTTT. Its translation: CASSHSGGELFF.

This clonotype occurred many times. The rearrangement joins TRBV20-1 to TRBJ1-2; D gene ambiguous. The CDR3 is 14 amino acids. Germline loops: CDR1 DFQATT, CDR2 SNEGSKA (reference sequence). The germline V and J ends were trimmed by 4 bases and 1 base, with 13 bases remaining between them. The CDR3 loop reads CSAKRNSRNYGYTF. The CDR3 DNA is TGCAGTGCTAAGAGAAACTCCCGTAACTATGGCTACACCTTC.

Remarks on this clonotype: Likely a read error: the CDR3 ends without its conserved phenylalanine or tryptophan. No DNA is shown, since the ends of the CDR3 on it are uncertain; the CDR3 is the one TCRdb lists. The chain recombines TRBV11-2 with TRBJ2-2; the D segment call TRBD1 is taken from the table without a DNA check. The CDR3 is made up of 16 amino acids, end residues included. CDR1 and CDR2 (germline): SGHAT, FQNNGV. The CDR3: CSSSGFQGGNTGELFL.

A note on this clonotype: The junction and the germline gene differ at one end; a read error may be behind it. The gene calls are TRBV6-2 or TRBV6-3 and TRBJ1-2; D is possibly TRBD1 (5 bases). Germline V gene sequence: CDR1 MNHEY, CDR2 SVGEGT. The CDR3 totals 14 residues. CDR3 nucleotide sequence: TGTGCCAGCATTCAAGGGACGGATTATTATGACTACACCTTC. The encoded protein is CASIQGTDYYDYTF.

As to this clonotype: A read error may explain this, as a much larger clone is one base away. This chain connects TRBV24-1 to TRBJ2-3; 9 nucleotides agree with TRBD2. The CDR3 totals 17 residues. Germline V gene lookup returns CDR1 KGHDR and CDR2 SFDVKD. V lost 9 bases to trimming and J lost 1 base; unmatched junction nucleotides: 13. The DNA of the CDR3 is TGTGCCACCGGTGGGTTTGCGGGAGGGCCGGGCACAGATACGCAGTATTTT. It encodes CATGGFAGGPGTDTQYF.

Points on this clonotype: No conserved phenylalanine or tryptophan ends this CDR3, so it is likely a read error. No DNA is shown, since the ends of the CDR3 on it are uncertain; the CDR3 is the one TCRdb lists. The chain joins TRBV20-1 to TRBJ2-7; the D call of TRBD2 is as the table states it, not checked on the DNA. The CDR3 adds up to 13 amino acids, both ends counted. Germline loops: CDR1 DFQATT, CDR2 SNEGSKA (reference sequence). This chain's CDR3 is CSARGAGGFEHYL.

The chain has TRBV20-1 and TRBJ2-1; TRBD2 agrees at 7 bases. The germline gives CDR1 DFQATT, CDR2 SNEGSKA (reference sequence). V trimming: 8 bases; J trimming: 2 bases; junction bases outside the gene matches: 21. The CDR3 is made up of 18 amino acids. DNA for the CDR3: TGCAGTACCGCGACCCCCCTAGCGGCTCTCTCCGCCTACAATGAGCAGTTCTTC. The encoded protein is CSTATPLAALSAYNEQFF.

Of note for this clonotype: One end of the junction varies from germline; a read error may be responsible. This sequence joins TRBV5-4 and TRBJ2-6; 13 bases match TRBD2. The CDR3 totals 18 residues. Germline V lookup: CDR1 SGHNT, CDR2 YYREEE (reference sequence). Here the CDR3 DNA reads TGTGCCAGCAGCTGTGCGGGACTAGCGGGACCTGGGGCCAACGTCCTGACCTTC. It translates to CASSCAGLAGPGANVLTF.

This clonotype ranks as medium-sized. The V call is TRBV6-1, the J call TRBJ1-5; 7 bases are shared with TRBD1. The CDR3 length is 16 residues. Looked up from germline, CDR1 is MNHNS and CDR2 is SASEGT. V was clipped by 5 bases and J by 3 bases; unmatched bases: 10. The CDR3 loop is CASSHLLTGNNQPQHF. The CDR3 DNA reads TGTGCCAGCAGTCACCTACTGACAGGGAACAATCAGCCCCAGCATTTT.